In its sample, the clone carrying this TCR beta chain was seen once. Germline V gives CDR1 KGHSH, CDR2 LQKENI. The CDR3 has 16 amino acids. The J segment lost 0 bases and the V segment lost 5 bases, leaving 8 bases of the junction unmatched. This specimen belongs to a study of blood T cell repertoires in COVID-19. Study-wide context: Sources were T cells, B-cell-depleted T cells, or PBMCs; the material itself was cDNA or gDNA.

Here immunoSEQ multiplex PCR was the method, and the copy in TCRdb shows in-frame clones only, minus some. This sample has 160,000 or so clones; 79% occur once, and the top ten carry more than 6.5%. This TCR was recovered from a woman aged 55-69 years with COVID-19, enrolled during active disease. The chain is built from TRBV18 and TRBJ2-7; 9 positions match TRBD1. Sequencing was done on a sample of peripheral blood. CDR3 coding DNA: TGTGCCAGCTCAAAGACAGGGGGGAAAAGCTCCTACGAGCAGTACGTC. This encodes CASSKTGGKSSYEQYV.